The 28 T cell receptor beta chains presented below share a single source sample, sequenced in a study of molecular identifiers for immune sequencing clone quantification. TCRdb reprocessed the PCR reads with MiXCR, giving one entry per CDR3 protein. The data hold around 20,000 distinct CDR3 sequences, with roughly 15% observed a single time. Material for sequencing was naive CD8+ T cells from blood, with Jurkat cell RNA spiked in. Subset: FACS-sorted CD8+CD4-CCR7+CD45RA+ naive T cells. The receptor set was obtained from a human donor in good health. Some libraries in this study had Jurkat cell RNA spiked in.

This clonotype was seen ten or more times. This chain uses TRBV7-9 with TRBJ2-5; D not certain. Germline loops: CDR1 SEHNR, CDR2 FQNEAQ (reference sequence). Trimming removed 5 bases at V and 4 bases at J, with 8 bases between. The CDR3 extends over 12 amino acids. The CDR3 is CASSPLLETQYF. CDR3 coding DNA: TGTGCCAGCAGCCCCCTCTTAGAGACCCAGTACTTC.

Many counts were recorded for this clonotype. The V and J genes are TRBV28 and TRBJ2-7; TRBD2 aligns across 12 bases. The CDR3 totals 17 residues. Per germline, CDR1 MDHEN and CDR2 SYDVKM. The junction had 10 bases not matched to a gene; V was cut back by 3 bases and J by 4 bases. CDR3 amino acids: CASSFHLGTSGLYEQYF. In DNA form, the CDR3 reads TGTGCCAGCAGTTTTCACCTGGGGACTAGCGGGTTGTACGAGCAGTACTTC.

The chain has TRBV6-5 and TRBJ2-5, with D possibly being TRBD2 (5 bases). V shed 2 bases and J shed 4 bases, with 11 bases lying between them. This CDR3 has 14 residues. CDR1 MNHEY and CDR2 SVGAGI come from the germline V gene. CDR3 residues: CASSYMGVGETQYF. CDR3 sequence (DNA): TGTGCCAGCAGTTACATGGGAGTAGGAGAGACCCAGTACTTC.

On this clonotype itself: Since a much larger clone is just one base distant, this may be a read error. The V call is TRBV12-5, the J call TRBJ1-2; 7 bases are a match to TRBD1. The V and J ends lost 7 bases and 4 bases, in that order; junction bases with no gene match: 9. This CDR3 contains 14 residues. CDR1 is LGHNT and CDR2 is FRNRAP in the germline V gene. CDR3 sequence (DNA): TGTGCTAGTGATTCCCCGGACAGGTTCTATGGCTACACCTTC. The encoded protein is CASDSPDRFYGYTF.

This clonotype was recorded at least ten times. The chain joins TRBV4-3 to TRBJ1-6, with D perhaps matching TRBD1 (6 bases). V was clipped by 2 bases and J by 0 bases, with 17 bases between them. The germline V gene encodes CDR1 LGHNA and CDR2 YSLEER. The length of the CDR3 is 19 residues. For the CDR3, the DNA is TGCGCCAGCAGCCAAACCGGGACACCTACCAGCTCCTATAATTCACCCCTCCACTTT. It encodes CASSQTGTPTSSYNSPLHF.

Many counts were recorded for this clonotype. The chain combines TRBV6-2 or TRBV6-3 with TRBJ2-7; D may be TRBD1 (5 bases). Germline assignment: CDR1 MNHEY and CDR2 SVGEGT. Trimming pared 7 bases from V and 2 bases from J, leaving 18 bases between. The CDR3 is 15 residues long. In DNA form, the CDR3 reads TGTGCCAGCACCCCCCGCCCAACGGACACCTACGAGCAGTACTTC. Translating gives CASTPRPTDTYEQYF.

This clonotype was detected ten times or more. This chain joins TRBV5-5 and TRBJ2-7; D not certain. The CDR3 runs to 12 residues. Germline V gene lookup returns CDR1 SGHKS and CDR2 YYEKEE (reference sequence). V lost 0 bases and J 6 bases, leaving 7 bases between the germline ends. CDR3 nucleotides: TGTGCCAGCAGCTTGGGGGTCGGCGAGCAGTACTTC. It is translated as CASSLGVGEQYF.

This clonotype was observed at least ten times. The chain couples TRBV12-5 to TRBJ1-1, with unresolved D. CDR1 LGHNT and CDR2 FRNRAP come from the germline V gene. This CDR3 is built from 14 residues. Trimming took 1 base from V and 11 from J, leaving 17 bases between them. As DNA, the CDR3 is TGTGCTAGTGGTTTGGGCAGCCTAGGGCCCGAGGCTTTCTTT. Its protein product is CASGLGSLGPEAFF.

Ten or more counts support this clonotype. The CDR3 DNA reads as TGTGCCAGTAGCCAGGGACTAGCGGCCTACAATGAGCAGTTCTTC. Encoded protein: CASSQGLAAYNEQFF. The V and J genes are TRBV19 and TRBJ2-1; 11 bases match TRBD2. This CDR3 is 15 amino acids long. The germline CDR1 and CDR2 sequences are LNHDA and SQIVND (reference sequence). J gave up 2 bases and V 6 bases, and 3 bases lay outside the gene matches.

In regard to this clonotype: This may be a read error: a much more frequent sequence differs by one nucleotide. V usage is TRBV12-1 and J usage is TRBJ1-5. TRBV12-1 is listed as a pseudogene. CDR3 length equals 15 residues. In DNA, the CDR3 is TGTGCCAGCGGCCCCCGACCTGGTGGCAATCAGCCCCAGCATTTT. Encoded protein: CASGPRPGGNQPQHF.

At least ten counts were recorded for this clonotype. This rearrangement joins TRBV9 to TRBJ2-2; D uncertain. The CDR3 has 14 amino acids. V was trimmed by 0 bases and J by 7 bases, leaving 10 bases between them. Germline CDR1 reads SGDLS; CDR2 reads YYNGEE. The CDR3 loop is CASSVEVFNGELFF. The CDR3 bases are TGTGCCAGCAGCGTAGAAGTGTTCAACGGGGAGCTGTTTTTT.

Many counts were recorded for this clonotype. The rearrangement joins TRBV11-2 to TRBJ2-3, with D perhaps matching TRBD1 (5 bases). CDR3 length: 16 residues. The germline V and J ends were trimmed by 0 bases and 4 bases, with 14 bases remaining between them. Germline V gene data show CDR1 as SGHAT and CDR2 as FQNNGV. The CDR3 reads CASSLEDSAASDTQYF. The CDR3 DNA reads as TGTGCCAGCAGCTTAGAAGACAGTGCTGCCTCAGATACGCAGTATTTT.

The rearrangement uses TRBV7-9 and TRBJ1-5; the match to TRBD1 covers 9 bases. The ends lost 6 bases at V and 4 bases at J; junction bases unmatched: 4. Per germline, CDR1 SEHNR and CDR2 FQNEAQ (reference sequence). The CDR3 loop spans 14 amino acids. The CDR3 region has the DNA TGTGCCAGCAGTCCGGACAGGGGAAATCAGCCCCAGCATTTT. This sequence encodes CASSPDRGNQPQHF.

This clonotype was recorded many times. The chain combines TRBV9 with TRBJ2-2, with D tentatively TRBD1 (5 bases). Germline V gene sequence: CDR1 SGDLS, CDR2 YYNGEE. V shed 3 bases and J shed 0 bases, with 12 bases lying between them. This CDR3 region has 16 residues. The CDR3 loop is CASSAYDRANTGELFF. The CDR3 DNA is TGTGCCAGCAGCGCCTACGACAGAGCGAACACCGGGGAGCTGTTTTTT. Full variable domain (remainder filled in from reference TRBV9 and TRBJ2-2): DSGVTQTPKHLITATGQRVTLRCSPRSGDLSVYWYQQSLDQGLQFLIQYYNGEERAKGNILERFSAQQFPDLHSELNLSSLELGDSALYFCASSAYDRANTGELFFGEGSRLTVL.

There are many counts of this clonotype. The chain combines TRBV4-1 with TRBJ2-2, with 10 nucleotides matching TRBD1. Germline values: CDR1 MGHRA, CDR2 YSYEKL. The CDR3 contains 18 residues. V lost 4 bases to trimming and J lost 1 base; unmatched junction nucleotides: 9. The CDR3 bases are TGCGCCAGCAGCCCCAGATCTGGGGACAGGGGGAACACCGGGGAGCTGTTTTTT. Protein sequence: CASSPRSGDRGNTGELFF.

As for this clonotype: Because the CDR3 is missing its conserved closing phenylalanine or tryptophan, this is likely a read error. The V gene is TRBV15, the J gene TRBJ2-3; D not certain. V was shortened by 3 bases and J by 3 bases, with 10 bases between the two germline ends. The CDR3 loop spans 14 amino acids. Germline V gene lookup returns CDR1 LNHNV and CDR2 YYDKDF (reference sequence). CDR3 in amino acids: CATSSGHTTDTQYL. The CDR3 bases are TGTGCCACCAGCAGTGGGCATACAACAGATACGCAGTATCTT.

The table lists this clonotype with many counts. The CDR3 nucleotides are TGCGCCAGCAGCCAGGGACTAGCGGGGGAATCCGAGCAGTACTTC. Its protein product is CASSQGLAGESEQYF. This chain links TRBV4-3 with TRBJ2-7; 14 bases map to TRBD2. Trimming took 3 bases from V and 6 from J; bases not matched to a gene: 4. The CDR3 is 15 amino acids. Per the germline V gene, CDR1 is LGHNA and CDR2 is YSLEER.

This clonotype has ten or more counts. J is TRBJ2-7 and V is TRBV12-5; D unclear. Trimming cost V 1 base and J 3 bases, with 4 bases left between them. The CDR3 has 12 residues. The V gene's germline CDR1 is LGHNT and CDR2 FRNRAP. The CDR3, as DNA: TGTGCTAGTGGTTTGGGCAGCTACGAGCAGTACTTC. Residues: CASGLGSYEQYF.

At least ten counts were recorded for this clonotype. The rearrangement joins TRBV6-2 or TRBV6-3 to TRBJ2-7; D uncertain. V lost 5 bases to trimming and J lost 7 bases, with 27 bases between them. The length of the CDR3 is 17 residues. Germline CDR1 is MNHEY and CDR2 is SVGEGT. CDR3 sequence (DNA): TGTGCCAGCAGTGATCAAGTAGCAGTTGAAGAGGTTCGGGAGCAGTACTTC. The encoded protein is CASSDQVAVEEVREQYF.

This clonotype ranks as medium-sized (0.01 to 0.1%). This rearrangement joins TRBV25-1 to TRBJ2-5; 10 bases are a match to TRBD1. The germline V gene has CDR1 MGHDK and CDR2 SYGVNS. CDR3 length: 15 residues. Germline trimming cut 4 bases from V and 5 bases from J; bases unmatched to any gene: 7. CDR3: CASSARDRGFETQYF. The CDR3 region has the DNA TGTGCCAGCAGTGCCCGGGACAGGGGTTTTGAGACCCAGTACTTC.

This clonotype has at least ten counts. At one end, the junction sequence differs from germline, possibly due to a read error. The rearrangement uses TRBV19 and TRBJ2-3; perhaps D is TRBD1 or TRBD2 (7 bases each). The germline gives CDR1 LNHDA, CDR2 SQIVND (reference sequence). The CDR3 has 16 amino acids. DNA for the CDR3: TGTGCCAGTAGTAAAGCCCAGGGGGGGACAACAGATACGCAGTACTTT. Translation: CASSKAQGGTTDTQYF.

The V and J genes are TRBV5-1 and TRBJ1-1, with D maybe TRBD1 (6 bases). Germline values: CDR1 SGHRS, CDR2 YFSETQ. This CDR3 contains 13 residues. V was clipped by 4 bases and J by 8 bases, with 15 bases between them. CDR3 amino acids: CASSRTEGHEAFF. CDR3 nucleotides: TGCGCCAGCAGCCGGACAGAAGGACACGAAGCTTTCTTT.

This clonotype has only a few counts. One end of the junction varies from germline; a read error may be responsible. The chain links TRBV7-2 to TRBJ2-7; 8 bases align to TRBD2. This CDR3 contains 15 residues. The germline gives CDR1 SGHTA, CDR2 FQGNSA. The CDR3 here is CAGSLVAGSSYEQYF. Written as DNA, the CDR3 is TGTGCCGGCAGCTTAGTAGCGGGGAGCTCCTACGAGCAGTACTTC.

This clonotype came up many times. The chain uses TRBV4-3 and TRBJ2-1, with 7 bases that match TRBD1. V lost 1 base to trimming and J lost 0 bases; unmatched junction nucleotides: 9. The CDR3 consists of 18 residues. CDR1 is LGHNA and CDR2 is YSLEER in the germline V gene. CDR3 region: CASSQGTVQGSSYNEQFF. CDR3 DNA: TGCGCCAGCAGCCAAGGAACGGTACAGGGGAGCTCCTACAATGAGCAGTTCTTC.

Many counts were recorded for this clonotype. This sequence joins TRBV6-2 or TRBV6-3 and TRBJ2-7; possibly TRBD2 for D (6 bases). V lost 5 bases and J lost 2, with 10 bases in between. CDR3 length equals 13 residues. The germline CDR1 and CDR2 sequences are MNHEY and SVGEGT. CDR3: CASSPGTPYEQYF. CDR3 in DNA: TGTGCCAGCAGTCCCGGGACTCCCTACGAGCAGTACTTC.

Ten or more counts support this clonotype. The chain uses TRBV6-5 and TRBJ2-7; possible D gene TRBD1, 6 bases. Germline assignment: CDR1 MNHEY and CDR2 SVGAGI. Between the trimmed V and J ends, which lost 3 bases and 0 bases, there was a span of 12 bases. This CDR3 is 15 amino acids long. Here the CDR3 DNA reads TGTGCCAGCAGTTATGGAACAGGGAACTCCTACGAGCAGTACTTC. This gives the protein CASSYGTGNSYEQYF.

The genes are TRBV4-1 and TRBJ2-3, with D possibly TRBD1 on 5 matching bases. CDR3 size: 16 residues. Trimming stripped 2 bases from V and 0 bases from J, with 12 bases between. CDR1 is MGHRA, CDR2 YSYEKL, per germline. The CDR3 DNA is TGCGCCAGCAGCCAATTAAGGGGTCTGAGCACAGATACGCAGTATTTT. Residues: CASSQLRGLSTDTQYF.

This clonotype was counted ten times or more. The genes are TRBV27 and TRBJ2-2; no definite D call. The V end was cut by 6 bases, the J end by 6 bases, with 8 bases between. CDR3 size: 12 residues. Germline V gives CDR1 MNHEY, CDR2 SMNVEV (reference sequence). This chain's CDR3 is CASRRSSGELFF. For the CDR3, the DNA is TGTGCCAGCAGGAGATCGTCCGGGGAGCTGTTTTTT.